These 30 T cell receptor beta chains were all obtained from the same sample, sequenced in a study of blood T cell repertoires in COVID-19. The method was immunoSEQ multiplex PCR; TCRdb's version includes in-frame clones alone and lacks a portion of them. The sample includes about 250,000 clones, roughly 89% of them seen just once. The source material was peripheral blood. The receptors stem from a middle-aged woman who had recovered from COVID-19.

The chain couples TRBV6-5 to TRBJ2-2; 7 bases line up with TRBD2. V was pared by 7 bases and J by 5 bases, with 10 bases of the junction left unmatched. The CDR3 extends over 15 amino acids. Germline CDR1 MNHEY, CDR2 SVGAGI. In DNA, the CDR3 is TGTGCCAGCACTCGACGGGGGGAGGGAACCGGGGAGCTGTTTTTT. This encodes CASTRRGEGTGELFF.

The chain couples TRBV10-3 to TRBJ1-5; D gene ambiguous. The germline V and J ends were trimmed by 6 bases and 4 bases, with 10 bases remaining between them. The germline gives CDR1 ENHRY, CDR2 SYGVKD. The CDR3 is 13 residues long. CDR3 coding DNA: TGTGCCATCAGGCCCCGCGAAAATCAGCCCCAGCATTTT. This encodes CAIRPRENQPQHF.

This clone has just a few counts. V and J are TRBV5-1 and TRBJ1-1; possibly TRBD1 for D (6 bases). The V end was cut by 4 bases, the J end by 2 bases, with 12 bases between. Per germline, CDR1 SGHRS and CDR2 YFSETQ. This CDR3 is built from 14 residues. The CDR3 protein is CASSLDSTNTEAFF. In DNA, the CDR3 is TGCGCCAGCAGCCTGGACAGCACTAACACTGAAGCTTTCTTT.

The chain uses TRBV9 and TRBJ1-4; a possible D gene is TRBD1 (6 bases). The CDR3 is made up of 12 amino acids. V was pared by 1 base and J by 11 bases, with 9 bases between. Looked up from germline, CDR1 is SGDLS and CDR2 is YYNGEE. The CDR3 bases are TGTGCCAGCAGCGTAAACCAGGGGAAACTGTTTTTT. Its translation: CASSVNQGKLFF.

This clone was found once. The gene calls are TRBV6-1 and TRBJ1-4; 8 bases are a match to TRBD1. CDR1 and CDR2 from the germline V gene are MNHNS and SASEGT. Germline trimming cut 2 bases from V and 7 bases from J; bases unmatched to any gene: 9. This CDR3 contains 16 residues. The CDR3 sequence: CASSERRTGQLEKLFF. For the CDR3, the DNA is TGTGCCAGCAGTGAAAGACGGACAGGGCAACTTGAAAAACTGTTTTTT.

This sequence joins TRBV5-1 and TRBJ1-1, with 10 bases lining up with TRBD1. From germline, CDR1 is SGHRS and CDR2 YFSETQ. J gave up 2 bases and V 4 bases, and 5 bases lay outside the gene matches. This CDR3 has 15 residues. Written as DNA, the CDR3 is TGCGCCAGCAGCACTGGGACAGGGGCCAACACTGAAGCTTTCTTT. It is translated as CASSTGTGANTEAFF.

V and J are TRBV5-1 and TRBJ2-2; tentative D call: TRBD2 (5 bases). This CDR3 has 15 amino acids. Trimming took 2 bases from V and 4 from J, leaving 12 bases between them. The V gene's germline CDR1 is SGHRS and CDR2 YFSETQ. The CDR3 sequence is CASSLESSGTGELFF. Here the CDR3 DNA reads TGCGCCAGCAGCTTAGAATCGAGCGGCACCGGGGAGCTGTTTTTT.

The chain joins TRBV15 to TRBJ2-2; D ambiguous. The CDR3 consists of 15 residues. V gave up 0 bases and J gave up 0 bases, with 5 bases separating them. CDR1 and CDR2 from the germline V gene are LNHNV and YYDKDF (reference sequence). CDR3: CATSREQTNTGELFF. In nucleotides, the CDR3 is TGTGCCACCAGCAGAGAACAGACGAACACCGGGGAGCTGTTTTTT. The full variable domain, completed using reference TRBV15 and TRBJ2-2, is DAMVIQNPRYQVTQFGKPVTLSCSQTLNHNVMYWYQQKSSQAPKLLFHYYDKDFNNEADTPDNFQSRRPNTSFCFLDIRSPGLGDTAMYLCATSREQTNTGELFFGEGSRLTVL.

This clone was seen just once. J is TRBJ1-1 and V is TRBV19, with 7 nucleotides matching TRBD1. V trimming: 2 bases; J trimming: 0 bases; junction bases outside the gene matches: 9. The CDR3 is made up of 17 amino acids. Germline CDR1 LNHDA, CDR2 SQIVND (reference sequence). The CDR3 reads CASSIRTGKEMNTEAFF. CDR3 nucleotides: TGTGCCAGTAGTATAAGGACAGGCAAGGAGATGAACACTGAAGCTTTCTTT.

The chain has TRBV7-6 and TRBJ2-3, with D perhaps matching TRBD2 (6 bases). The V end lost 3 bases, the J end lost 0 bases, and 16 bases lay between the germline ends. Germline loops: CDR1 SGHVS, CDR2 FNYEAQ. This CDR3 has 17 residues. The chain's CDR3 is CASSFPETRASTDTQYF. CDR3 in DNA: TGTGCCAGCAGCTTCCCCGAGACTAGGGCCAGCACAGATACGCAGTATTTT.

The chain joins TRBV24-1 to TRBJ2-5; TRBD2 agrees at 8 bases. After removal of 4 bases from V and 9 bases from J, the junction contained 12 bases not matched to a gene. The CDR3 extends over 15 amino acids. Germline loops: CDR1 KGHDR, CDR2 SFDVKD. Here the CDR3 reads CATSESGGYPGSQYF. The CDR3 DNA follows: TGTGCCACCAGTGAGAGCGGGGGCTACCCAGGGTCCCAGTACTTC.

This sequence joins TRBV11-1 and TRBJ1-1, with D tentatively TRBD1 (6 bases). Trimming pared 1 base from V and 3 bases from J, leaving 12 bases between. Germline CDR1 reads SGHAT; CDR2 reads FQDESV (reference sequence). The CDR3 spans 15 residues. In DNA form, the CDR3 reads TGTGCCAGCAGCTTAGGCACAGGGAGCTACACTGAAGCTTTCTTT. It codes for CASSLGTGSYTEAFF. The whole variable domain, remainder taken from reference TRBV11-1 and TRBJ1-1, is EAEVAQSPRYKITEKSQAVAFWCDPISGHATLYWYRQILGQGPELLVQFQDESVVDDSQLPKDRFSAERLKGVDSTLKIQPAELGDSAMYLCASSLGTGSYTEAFFGQGTRLTVV.

The chain carries TRBV11-2 and TRBJ1-1, with TRBD1 as a possible D gene (5 bases). Between the trimmed V and J ends, which lost 1 base and 4 bases, there was a span of 13 bases. CDR3 length: 15 amino acids. Germline CDR1 reads SGHAT; CDR2 reads FQNNGV. The DNA of the CDR3 is TGTGCCAGCAGCTTAGGGGGCAGGGTAGGCACTGAAGCTTTCTTT. Amino acids: CASSLGGRVGTEAFF.

The gene calls are TRBV5-1 and TRBJ1-2; 7 nucleotides align to TRBD1. This CDR3 is 17 amino acids long. Germline V gives CDR1 SGHRS, CDR2 YFSETQ. Losses at the gene ends were 4 bases for V and 0 bases for J; bases not matched to a gene: 12. CDR3 residues: CASSPLTGESPNYGYTF. The DNA for the CDR3 is TGCGCCAGCAGCCCCTTAACAGGGGAATCCCCTAACTATGGCTACACCTTC.

This clone was seen just once. The V call is TRBV19, the J call TRBJ2-6; 8 bases are a match to TRBD1. The CDR3 runs 18 residues. Germline V gene sequence: CDR1 LNHDA, CDR2 SQIVND (reference sequence). V lost 2 bases to trimming and J lost 0 bases; unmatched junction nucleotides: 6. The CDR3, as DNA: TGTGCCAGTAGTATATTACAGGGGGGCTCCTCTGGGGCCAACGTCCTGACTTTC. Its protein is CASSILQGGSSGANVLTF.

This clone is a singleton in its sample. The chain has TRBV4-1 and TRBJ1-1; tentative D call: TRBD1 (5 bases). Germline V gene sequence: CDR1 MGHRA, CDR2 YSYEKL. The CDR3 consists of 16 residues. V dropped 1 base and J dropped 1 base, with 13 bases sitting between them. CDR3 nucleotides: TGCGCCAGCAGCCAAGGGGTTGGGGCAGGGAACACTGAAGCTTTCTTT. Its translation is CASSQGVGAGNTEAFF.

The rearrangement links TRBV18 to TRBJ1-2; 11 nucleotides agree with TRBD1. CDR3 size: 15 residues. J was trimmed by 3 bases and V by 2 bases; bases with no gene match: 2. Germline CDR1 is KGHSH and CDR2 is LQKENI. The CDR3 nucleotides are TGTGCCAGCTCACCAGGACAGGGGGCGGACTATGGCTACACCTTC. As protein: CASSPGQGADYGYTF. Looking up the rest from reference TRBV18 and TRBJ1-2 gives the full variable domain: NAGVMQNPRHLVRRRGQEARLRCSPMKGHSHVYWYRQLPEEGLKFMVYLQKENIIDESGMPKERFSAEFPKEGPSILRIQQVVRGDSAAYFCASSPGQGADYGYTFGSGTRLTVV.

The rearrangement joins TRBV5-1 to TRBJ2-5; 7 bases are a match to TRBD1. CDR1 and CDR2 from the germline V gene are SGHRS and YFSETQ. The J segment lost 0 bases and the V segment lost 3 bases, leaving 8 bases of the junction unmatched. This CDR3 has 16 amino acids. The CDR3 DNA is TGCGCCAGCAGCTATGGACAGGCCTGGTACCAAGAGACCCAGTACTTC. It specifies CASSYGQAWYQETQYF.

This chain links TRBV9 with TRBJ1-3, with a weak D call TRBD1 (5 bases). Germline V lookup: CDR1 SGDLS, CDR2 YYNGEE. V lost 4 bases to trimming and J lost 0 bases, with 17 bases between them. This CDR3 contains 17 residues. The CDR3 nucleotides are TGTGCCAGCAGCTCCAGACCTCAGGGCCCCTCTGGAAACACCATATATTTT. This encodes CASSSRPQGPSGNTIYF.

This sequence joins TRBV14 and TRBJ2-7, with TRBD1 as a possible D gene (6 bases). Deletions cut 4 bases from V and 4 bases from J, with 11 bases between. This CDR3 comprises 13 residues. CDR1 is SGHDN and CDR2 is FVKESK in the germline V gene. CDR3 in amino acids: CASSPQGPYEQYF. The CDR3 DNA follows: TGTGCCAGCAGCCCACAGGGACCTTACGAGCAGTACTTC.

The chain is built from TRBV4-1 and TRBJ2-1; D possibly corresponds to TRBD2 (5 bases). The CDR3 contains 15 residues. Germline assignment: CDR1 MGHRA and CDR2 YSYEKL. Between the trimmed V and J ends, which lost 1 base and 4 bases, there was a span of 11 bases. CDR3 protein: CASSQGPEVYNEQFF. The CDR3 nucleotides read TGCGCCAGCAGCCAAGGGCCGGAGGTTTACAATGAGCAGTTCTTC.

This clone was seen only once. The CDR3 DNA is TGCGCCAGCAGCTTGGGAGGCGCCTACTCCTACGAGCAGTACTTC. Protein: CASSLGGAYSYEQYF. This chain connects TRBV5-1 to TRBJ2-7; no clear D. V was trimmed by 0 bases and J by 0 bases, leaving 10 bases between them. Per the germline V gene, CDR1 is SGHRS and CDR2 is YFSETQ. The CDR3 sequence is 15 residues long.

The V gene is TRBV7-2, the J gene TRBJ2-7, with TRBD1 matching 10 bases. The CDR3 is 18 amino acids. V shed 2 bases and J 7 bases; nucleotides not matched to a gene: 17. CDR1 is SGHTA, CDR2 FQGNSA, per germline. CDR3 in DNA: TGTGCCAGCAGCTTAAAAGTGGGCCGTGGGACAGGGGACGGGGAGCAGTACTTC. Translated, it gives CASSLKVGRGTGDGEQYF.

The chain couples TRBV6-6 to TRBJ2-2; the D gene is possibly TRBD2 (7 bases). The CDR3 spans 15 residues. From germline, CDR1 is MNHNY and CDR2 SVGAGI (reference sequence). V lost 6 bases and J 6 bases, leaving 17 bases between the germline ends. CDR3 DNA: TGTGCCAGCAGACCGACCCGGGGGGCATCCGGGGAGCTGTTTTTT. Its protein product is CASRPTRGASGELFF.

In DNA, the CDR3 is TGCAGCGTTGACTACTCCCGGAAGAGGTATGGCTACACCTTC. Amino acids: CSVDYSRKRYGYTF. This chain joins TRBV29-1 and TRBJ1-2; D is ambiguous. The CDR3 is made up of 14 amino acids. The V end lost 3 bases, the J end lost 5 bases, and 16 bases lay between the germline ends. Germline CDR1 is SQVTM and CDR2 is ANQGSEA.

V and J are TRBV5-1 and TRBJ2-3; the D gene is possibly TRBD1 (5 bases). Germline V CDR1 and CDR2: SGHRS, YFSETQ. This CDR3 is 15 amino acids long. The V gene lost 1 base and the J gene lost 3 bases, with 12 bases spanning the gap. DNA of the CDR3: TGCGCCAGCAGCTTGATAGGGCCAGGGACAGATACGCAGTATTTT. The encoded protein is CASSLIGPGTDTQYF.

This rearrangement joins TRBV20-1 to TRBJ1-5; D gene uncertain. This CDR3 comprises 14 residues. Trimming removed 3 bases at V and 5 bases at J, with 14 bases between. CDR1 and CDR2 (germline): DFQATT, SNEGSKA (reference sequence). The CDR3 loop reads CSASPDPGYQPQHF. The CDR3 DNA sequence: TGCAGTGCTAGTCCCGACCCGGGTTATCAGCCCCAGCATTTT.

This clone is deemed medium-sized. V is TRBV6-1 and J is TRBJ2-6; unclear D gene. V gave up 1 base and J gave up 2 bases, with 6 bases separating them. The germline V gene encodes CDR1 MNHNS and CDR2 SASEGT. This CDR3 is 15 amino acids long. CDR3 in DNA: TGTGCCAGCAGTGAAGTGGCGGCTGGGGCCAACGTCCTGACTTTC. It codes for CASSEVAAGANVLTF.

This clone has a handful of counts. The CDR3 DNA reads as TGTGCCAGCCGCCGTGGAGACCGACCCCTCCACTTT. Translated: CASRRGDRPLHF. V is TRBV28 and J is TRBJ1-6; D call uncertain. V lost 8 bases and J 12 bases, leaving 14 bases between the germline ends. Per the germline V gene, CDR1 is MDHEN and CDR2 is SYDVKM. This CDR3 is built from 12 residues.

V usage is TRBV5-1 and J usage is TRBJ1-3, with 7 nucleotides matching TRBD1. The V gene's germline CDR1 is SGHRS and CDR2 YFSETQ. The CDR3 length is 16 residues. V lost 0 bases to trimming and J lost 0 bases; unmatched junction nucleotides: 3. The CDR3 sequence: CASSLAGQHSGNTIYF. The CDR3 DNA reads as TGCGCCAGCAGCTTGGCGGGACAGCACTCTGGAAACACCATATATTTT.